This T cell receptor beta chain was sequenced for a study of radiotherapy plus CTLA-4 blockade in lung cancer. This clone has at least ten counts. Germline loops: CDR1 WSHSY, CDR2 SAAADI. The CDR3 loop spans 14 amino acids. Trimming removed 2 bases from V and 4 bases from J, with 12 bases in between. Profiled with immunoSEQ multiplex PCR; TCRdb holds only in-frame clones, not every one. The sample shows 50,000 to 70,000 clones, approximately 80% of them seen only once. The chain employs TRBV10-2 and TRBJ2-7; D perhaps matches TRBD2 (5 bases). The specimen comprised peripheral blood, sampled from a patient treated with radiotherapy plus ipilimumab. The TCR was taken from a human donor with non-small cell lung cancer whose response to radiotherapy plus ipilimumab could not be evaluated. Here the CDR3 DNA reads TGCGCCAGCAGTGAGCGGGGTTTAATATACGAGCAGTACTTC. Its protein product is CASSERGLIYEQYF.